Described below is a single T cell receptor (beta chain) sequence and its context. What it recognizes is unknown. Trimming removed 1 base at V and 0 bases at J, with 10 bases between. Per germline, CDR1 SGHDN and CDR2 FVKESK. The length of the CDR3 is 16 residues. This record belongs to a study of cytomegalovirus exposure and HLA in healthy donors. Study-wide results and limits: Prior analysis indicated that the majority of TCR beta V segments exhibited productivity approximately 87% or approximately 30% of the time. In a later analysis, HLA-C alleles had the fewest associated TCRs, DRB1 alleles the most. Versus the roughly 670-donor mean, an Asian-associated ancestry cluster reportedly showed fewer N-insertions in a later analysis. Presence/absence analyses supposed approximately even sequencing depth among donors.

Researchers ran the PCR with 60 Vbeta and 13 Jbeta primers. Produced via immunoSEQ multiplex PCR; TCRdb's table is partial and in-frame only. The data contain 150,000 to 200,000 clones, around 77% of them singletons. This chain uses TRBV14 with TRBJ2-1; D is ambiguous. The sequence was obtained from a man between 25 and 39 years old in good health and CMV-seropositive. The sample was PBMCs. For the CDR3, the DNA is TGTGCCAGCAGCCAAGGCGGTGGTGGCTCCTACAATGAGCAGTTCTTC. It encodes CASSQGGGGSYNEQFF.